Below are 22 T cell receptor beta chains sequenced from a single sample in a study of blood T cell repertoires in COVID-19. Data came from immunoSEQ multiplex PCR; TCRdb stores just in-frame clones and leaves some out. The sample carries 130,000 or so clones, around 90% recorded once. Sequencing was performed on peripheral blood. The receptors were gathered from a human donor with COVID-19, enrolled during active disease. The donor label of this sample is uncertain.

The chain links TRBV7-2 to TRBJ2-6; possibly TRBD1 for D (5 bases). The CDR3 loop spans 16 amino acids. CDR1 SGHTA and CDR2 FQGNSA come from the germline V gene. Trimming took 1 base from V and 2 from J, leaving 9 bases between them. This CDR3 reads CASSLGWTPGANVLTF. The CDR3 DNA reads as TGTGCCAGCAGCTTAGGGTGGACACCTGGGGCCAACGTCCTGACTTTC. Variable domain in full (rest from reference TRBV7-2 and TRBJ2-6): GAGVSQSPSNKVTEKGKDVELRCDPISGHTALYWYRQSLGQGLEFLIYFQGNSAPDKSGLPSDRFSAERTGGSVSTLTIQRTQQEDSAVYLCASSLGWTPGANVLTFGAGSRLTVL.

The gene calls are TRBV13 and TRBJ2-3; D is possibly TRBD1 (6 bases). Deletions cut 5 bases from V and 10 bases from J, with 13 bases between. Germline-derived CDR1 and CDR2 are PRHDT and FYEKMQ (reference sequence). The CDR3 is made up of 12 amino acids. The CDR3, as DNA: TGTGCCAGCAGCATGGGACAATGGGCGCAGTATTTT. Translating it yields CASSMGQWAQYF.

The CDR3 loop is CASSSYGTDYGYTF. As DNA, the CDR3 is TGTGCCAGCAGCTCCTACGGGACAGATTATGGCTACACCTTC. V is TRBV5-4 and J is TRBJ1-2, with 7 bases that match TRBD1. Per germline, CDR1 SGHNT and CDR2 YYREEE (reference sequence). The CDR3 runs to 14 residues. The V and J ends lost 3 bases and 5 bases, in that order; junction bases with no gene match: 7.

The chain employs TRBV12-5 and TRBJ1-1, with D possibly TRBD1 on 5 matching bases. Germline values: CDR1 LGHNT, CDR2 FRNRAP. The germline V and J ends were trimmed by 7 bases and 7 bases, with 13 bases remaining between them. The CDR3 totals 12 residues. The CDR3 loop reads CASAESDSEAFF. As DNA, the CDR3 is TGTGCTAGTGCCGAATCCGACAGTGAAGCTTTCTTT.

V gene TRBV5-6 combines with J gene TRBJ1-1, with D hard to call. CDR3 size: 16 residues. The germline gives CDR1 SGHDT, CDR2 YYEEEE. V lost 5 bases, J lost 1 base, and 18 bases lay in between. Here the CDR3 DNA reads TGTGCCAGCAGTCGAGGAGCCGGACTCTCGAACACTGAAGCTTTCTTT. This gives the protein CASSRGAGLSNTEAFF.

The chain's CDR3 is CAWTGNSYEQYF. In nucleotides, the CDR3 is TGTGCCTGGACAGGGAACTCCTACGAGCAGTACTTC. The chain couples TRBV30 to TRBJ2-7, with a tentative D call TRBD1 (5 bases). V was clipped by 4 bases and J by 0 bases, with 7 bases between them. The CDR3 has 12 residues. The germline gives CDR1 GTSNPN, CDR2 SVGIG (reference sequence).

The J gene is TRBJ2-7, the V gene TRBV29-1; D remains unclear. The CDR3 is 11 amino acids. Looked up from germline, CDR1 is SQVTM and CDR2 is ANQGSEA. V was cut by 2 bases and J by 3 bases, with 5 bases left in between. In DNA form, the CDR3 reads TGCAGCGTTGAACACAGCTACGAGCAGTACTTC. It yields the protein CSVEHSYEQYF.

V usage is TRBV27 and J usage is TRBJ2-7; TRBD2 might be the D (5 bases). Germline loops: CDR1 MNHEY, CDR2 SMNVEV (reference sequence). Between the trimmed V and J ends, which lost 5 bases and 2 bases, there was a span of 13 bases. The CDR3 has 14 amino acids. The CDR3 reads CASSLKRSTYEQYF. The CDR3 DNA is TGTGCCAGCAGTCTCAAGCGGAGTACCTACGAGCAGTACTTC.

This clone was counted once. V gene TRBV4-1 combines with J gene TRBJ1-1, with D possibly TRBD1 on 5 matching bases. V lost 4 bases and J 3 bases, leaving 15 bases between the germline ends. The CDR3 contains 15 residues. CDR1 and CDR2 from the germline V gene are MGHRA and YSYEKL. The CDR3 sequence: CASSPRDLGDTEAFF. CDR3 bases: TGCGCCAGCAGCCCGCGGGACTTGGGGGACACTGAAGCTTTCTTT.

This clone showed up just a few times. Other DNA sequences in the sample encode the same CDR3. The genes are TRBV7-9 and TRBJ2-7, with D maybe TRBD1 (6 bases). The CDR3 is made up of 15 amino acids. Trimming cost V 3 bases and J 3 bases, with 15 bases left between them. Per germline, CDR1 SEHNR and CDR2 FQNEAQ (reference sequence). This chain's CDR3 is CASSLVSWGHYEQYF. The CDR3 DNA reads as TGTGCCAGCAGCTTGGTCAGCTGGGGACACTACGAGCAGTACTTC. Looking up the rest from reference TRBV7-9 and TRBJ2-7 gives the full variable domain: DTGVSQNPRHKITKRGQNVTFRCDPISEHNRLYWYRQTLGQGPEFLTYFQNEAQLEKSRLLSDRFSAERPKGSFSTLEIQRTEQGDSAMYLCASSLVSWGHYEQYFGPGTRLTVT.

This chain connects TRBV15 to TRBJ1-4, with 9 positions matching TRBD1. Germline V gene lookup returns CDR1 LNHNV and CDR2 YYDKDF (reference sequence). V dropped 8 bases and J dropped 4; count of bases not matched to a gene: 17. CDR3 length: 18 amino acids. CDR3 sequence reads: CATGQRGQGKVGNEKLFF. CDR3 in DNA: TGTGCCACCGGCCAAAGAGGACAGGGGAAGGTCGGTAATGAAAAACTGTTTTTT.

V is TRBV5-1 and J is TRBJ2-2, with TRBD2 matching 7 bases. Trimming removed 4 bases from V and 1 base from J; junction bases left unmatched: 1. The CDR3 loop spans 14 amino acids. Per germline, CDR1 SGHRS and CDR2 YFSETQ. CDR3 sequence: CASSRTRNTGELFF. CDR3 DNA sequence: TGCGCCAGCAGCCGGACTAGGAACACCGGGGAGCTGTTTTTT.

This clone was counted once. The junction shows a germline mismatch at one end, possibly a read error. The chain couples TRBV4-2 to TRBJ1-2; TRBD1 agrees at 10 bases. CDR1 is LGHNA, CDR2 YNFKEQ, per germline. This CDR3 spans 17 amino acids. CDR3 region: CASSPRDRGLSSGGYAF. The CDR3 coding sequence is TGTGCCAGCAGCCCCCGGGACAGGGGTCTTAGTAGCGGTGGCTACGCCTTC.

CDR3 amino acids: CASSSGQSSGANVLTF. The DNA of the CDR3 is TGTGCCAGCAGCTCGGGACAGTCTTCTGGGGCCAACGTCCTGACTTTC. The rearrangement uses TRBV25-1 and TRBJ2-6; 7 bases fit TRBD1. CDR1 is MGHDK and CDR2 is SYGVNS in the germline V gene. The CDR3 contains 16 residues. V gave up 6 bases and J gave up 1 base; unmatched junction bases: 6.

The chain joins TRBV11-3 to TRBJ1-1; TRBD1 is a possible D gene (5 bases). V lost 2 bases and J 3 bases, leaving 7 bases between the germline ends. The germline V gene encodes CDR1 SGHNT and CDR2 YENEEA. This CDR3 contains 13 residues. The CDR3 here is CASSLQGDTEAFF. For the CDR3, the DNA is TGTGCCAGCAGCTTACAGGGTGACACTGAAGCTTTCTTT.

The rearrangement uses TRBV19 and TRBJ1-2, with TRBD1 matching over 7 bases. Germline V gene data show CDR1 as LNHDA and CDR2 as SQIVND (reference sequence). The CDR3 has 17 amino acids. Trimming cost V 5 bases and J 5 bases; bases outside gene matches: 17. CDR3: CASSGRWDSGQLYGYTF. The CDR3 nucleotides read TGTGCCAGTAGTGGGAGGTGGGACAGTGGACAACTTTATGGCTACACCTTC. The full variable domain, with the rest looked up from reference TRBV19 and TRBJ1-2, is DGGITQSPKYLFRKEGQNVTLSCEQNLNHDAMYWYRQDPGQGLRLIYYSQIVNDFQKGDIAEGYSVSREKKESFPLTVTSAQKNPTAFYLCASSGRWDSGQLYGYTFGSGTRLTVV.

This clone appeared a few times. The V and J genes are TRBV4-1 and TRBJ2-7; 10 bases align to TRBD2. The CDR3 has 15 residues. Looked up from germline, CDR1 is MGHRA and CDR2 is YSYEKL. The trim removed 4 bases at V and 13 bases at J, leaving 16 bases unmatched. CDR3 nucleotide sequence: TGCGCCAGCAGCCCTAATAAATCACCCGGGACTAGCGTATACTTC. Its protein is CASSPNKSPGTSVYF.

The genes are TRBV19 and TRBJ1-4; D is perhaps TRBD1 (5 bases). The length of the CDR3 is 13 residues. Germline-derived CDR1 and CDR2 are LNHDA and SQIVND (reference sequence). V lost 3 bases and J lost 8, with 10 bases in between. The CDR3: CASSIRGGEKLFF. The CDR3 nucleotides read TGTGCCAGTAGTATTAGGGGTGGCGAAAAACTGTTTTTT.

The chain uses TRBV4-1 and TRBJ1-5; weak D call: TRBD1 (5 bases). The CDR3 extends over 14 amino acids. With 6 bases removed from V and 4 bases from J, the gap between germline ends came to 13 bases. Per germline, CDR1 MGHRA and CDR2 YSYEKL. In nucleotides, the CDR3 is TGCGCCAGCAGACCCCAGGAGGGGAATCAGCCCCAGCATTTT. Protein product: CASRPQEGNQPQHF.

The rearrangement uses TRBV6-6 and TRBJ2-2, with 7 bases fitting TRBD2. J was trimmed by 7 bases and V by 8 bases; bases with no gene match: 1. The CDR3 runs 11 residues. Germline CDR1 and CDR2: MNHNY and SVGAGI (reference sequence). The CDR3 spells CASGGDGELFF. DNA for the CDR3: TGTGCCAGCGGGGGGGACGGGGAGCTGTTTTTT.

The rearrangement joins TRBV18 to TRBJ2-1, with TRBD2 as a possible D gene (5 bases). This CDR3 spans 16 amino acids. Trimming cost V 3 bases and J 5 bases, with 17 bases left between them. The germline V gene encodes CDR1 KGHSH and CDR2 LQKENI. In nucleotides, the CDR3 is TGTGCCAGCTCACCTATAACGTCTAGCCTCGACAATGAGCAGTTCTTC. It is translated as CASSPITSSLDNEQFF.

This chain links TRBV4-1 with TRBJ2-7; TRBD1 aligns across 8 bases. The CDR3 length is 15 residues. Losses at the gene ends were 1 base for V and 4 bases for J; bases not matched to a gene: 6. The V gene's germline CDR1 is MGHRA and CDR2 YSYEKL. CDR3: CASSQVAGGVYEQYF. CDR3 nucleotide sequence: TGCGCCAGCAGCCAAGTGGCAGGGGGCGTTTACGAGCAGTACTTC.